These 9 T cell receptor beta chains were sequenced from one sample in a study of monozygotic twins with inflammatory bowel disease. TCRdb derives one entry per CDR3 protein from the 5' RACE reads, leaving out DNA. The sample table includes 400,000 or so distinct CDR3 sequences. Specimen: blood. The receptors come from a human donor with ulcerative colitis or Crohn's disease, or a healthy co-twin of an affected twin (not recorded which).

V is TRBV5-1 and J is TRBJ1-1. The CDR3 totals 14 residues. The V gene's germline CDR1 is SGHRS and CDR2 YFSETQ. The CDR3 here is CASSQEGRESGAFF.

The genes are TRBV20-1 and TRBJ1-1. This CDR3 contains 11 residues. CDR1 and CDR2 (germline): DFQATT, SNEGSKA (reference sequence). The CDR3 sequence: CSVKRVAEAFF.

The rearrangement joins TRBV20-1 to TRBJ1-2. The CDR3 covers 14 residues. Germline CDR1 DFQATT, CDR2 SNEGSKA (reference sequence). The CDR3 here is CSAPAGLSSYGYTF.

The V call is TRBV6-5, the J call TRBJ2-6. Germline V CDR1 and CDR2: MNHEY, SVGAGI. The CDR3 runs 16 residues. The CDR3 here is CASSPRQRSGANVLTF.

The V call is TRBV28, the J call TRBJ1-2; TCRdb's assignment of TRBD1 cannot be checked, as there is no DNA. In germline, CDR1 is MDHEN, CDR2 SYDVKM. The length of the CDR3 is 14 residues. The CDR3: CASTPGQANYGYTF.

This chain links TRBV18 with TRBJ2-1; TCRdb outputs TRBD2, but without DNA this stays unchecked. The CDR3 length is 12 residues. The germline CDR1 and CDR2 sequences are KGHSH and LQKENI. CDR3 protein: CASSPRANEQFF.

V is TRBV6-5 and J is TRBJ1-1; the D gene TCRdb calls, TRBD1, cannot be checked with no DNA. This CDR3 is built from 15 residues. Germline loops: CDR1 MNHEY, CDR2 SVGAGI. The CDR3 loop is CASSYSGRGNTEAFF.

Here the CDR3 reads CASSYSDRGRMNTEAFF. The chain couples TRBV6-2 or TRBV6-3 to TRBJ1-1; TCRdb picks TRBD1, but there is no DNA to check that call. The CDR3 consists of 17 residues. Germline values: CDR1 MNHEY, CDR2 SVGEGT.

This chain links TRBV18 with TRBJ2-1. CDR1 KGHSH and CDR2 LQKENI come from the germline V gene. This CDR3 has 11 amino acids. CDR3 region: CASSPGEWQFF.